Following are 28 T cell receptor beta chains from one sample sequenced in a study of T cells in localized non-small cell lung cancer. Sequenced by immunoSEQ multiplex PCR; TCRdb stores in-frame clones only, minus some. This table has approximately 20,000 clones, roughly 84% appearing once. This sample comprised peripheral blood, obtained before any cancer treatment. The receptor source for this set is a man between 40 and 70 years old with stage I lung adenocarcinoma.

The J gene is TRBJ1-3, the V gene TRBV6-6; D is ambiguous. Germline CDR1 and CDR2: MNHNY and SVGAGI (reference sequence). Trimming removed 2 bases from V and 6 bases from J, with 8 bases in between. The CDR3 has 13 amino acids. The CDR3 region has the DNA TGTGCCAGCAGTTACGGCACGCTAAACACCATATATTTT. It encodes CASSYGTLNTIYF.

The rearrangement links TRBV27 to TRBJ2-5, with D maybe TRBD2 (5 bases). CDR3 size: 14 residues. V was shortened by 5 bases and J by 4 bases, with 14 bases between the two germline ends. Germline CDR1 reads MNHEY; CDR2 reads SMNVEV (reference sequence). The CDR3: CASSRSGNRETQYF. The CDR3 DNA reads as TGTGCCAGCAGTAGGTCGGGGAATAGAGAGACCCAGTACTTC.

CDR3 sequence (DNA): TGTGCCAGCTCACCAGAGACAGGGATTGGCTACACCTTC. Protein sequence: CASSPETGIGYTF. The chain uses TRBV18 and TRBJ1-2; TRBD1 agrees at 7 bases. The J segment lost 7 bases and the V segment lost 2 bases, leaving 4 bases of the junction unmatched. The length of the CDR3 is 13 residues. Germline CDR1 reads KGHSH; CDR2 reads LQKENI. Full variable domain (remainder filled in from reference TRBV18 and TRBJ1-2): NAGVMQNPRHLVRRRGQEARLRCSPMKGHSHVYWYRQLPEEGLKFMVYLQKENIIDESGMPKERFSAEFPKEGPSILRIQQVVRGDSAAYFCASSPETGIGYTFGSGTRLTVV.

The chain links TRBV4-3 to TRBJ2-7; 7 nucleotides align to TRBD2. Germline assignment: CDR1 LGHNA and CDR2 YSLEER. There are 16 residues in the CDR3. V lost 0 bases to trimming and J lost 1 base; unmatched junction nucleotides: 6. The chain's CDR3 is CASSQDFRGVSYEQYF. The CDR3 nucleotides read TGCGCCAGCAGCCAAGATTTTCGGGGGGTATCCTACGAGCAGTACTTC.

This clone was seen just once. The chain combines TRBV7-3 with TRBJ1-2; 7 bases map to TRBD1. Germline V gives CDR1 SGHTA, CDR2 FQGTGA. The CDR3 sequence is 13 residues long. The ends lost 5 bases at V and 6 bases at J; junction bases unmatched: 6. CDR3 in amino acids: CASSPGTANGYTF. The DNA for the CDR3 is TGTGCCAGCAGCCCAGGGACAGCTAATGGCTACACCTTC.

The V gene is TRBV4-3, the J gene TRBJ2-6; tentative D call: TRBD2 (5 bases). The CDR3 spans 16 residues. The ends were cut back, 2 bases at V and 4 bases at J, with 12 bases in the middle. Germline assignment: CDR1 LGHNA and CDR2 YSLEER. The CDR3 coding sequence is TGCGCCAGCAGCCAACCCAACGGGGAAGGGGCCAACGTCCTGACTTTC. Amino acid sequence: CASSQPNGEGANVLTF.

The rearrangement joins TRBV29-1 to TRBJ2-7; 8 positions agree with TRBD1. This CDR3 contains 13 residues. V lost 6 bases, J lost 0 bases, and 4 bases stayed unmatched. CDR1 is SQVTM, CDR2 ANQGSEA, per germline. The DNA for the CDR3 is TGCAGCGTCTTGACAGGGGTCTCCTACGAGCAGTACTTC. Its translation is CSVLTGVSYEQYF.

The rearrangement links TRBV29-1 to TRBJ2-3; TRBD2 matches at 7 bases. The CDR3 is 15 residues long. The V segment lost 3 bases and the J segment 2 bases; nucleotides outside the gene matches: 8. The germline CDR1 and CDR2 sequences are SQVTM and ANQGSEA. CDR3 in DNA: TGCAGCGTTGAGGGAGGGCGGGACCTCACAGATACGCAGTATTTT. It is translated as CSVEGGRDLTDTQYF.

This chain's CDR3 is CASSLRVGSSYNEQFF. DNA of the CDR3: TGTGCCAGCAGCCTACGAGTTGGTAGCTCCTACAATGAGCAGTTCTTC. V gene TRBV7-2 combines with J gene TRBJ2-1; D is uncertain. V was shortened by 5 bases and J by 0 bases, with 14 bases between the two germline ends. The CDR3 sequence is 16 residues long. In germline, CDR1 is SGHTA, CDR2 FQGNSA.

The V gene is TRBV28, the J gene TRBJ2-3; maybe TRBD1 (6 bases). Germline values: CDR1 MDHEN, CDR2 SYDVKM. Trimming shortened V by 5 bases and J by 4 bases, and 10 bases separated the two germline ends. The CDR3 extends over 13 amino acids. The CDR3: CASSAGQSDTQYF. The CDR3 nucleotides read TGTGCCAGCAGTGCCGGACAGTCAGATACGCAGTATTTT.

The chain has TRBV7-2 and TRBJ1-6; no reliable D call. The germline V gene encodes CDR1 SGHTA and CDR2 FQGNSA. The ends were cut back, 1 base at V and 8 bases at J, with 6 bases in the middle. This CDR3 is built from 13 residues. CDR3 bases: TGTGCCAGCAGCTTAGATCTCGATTCACCCCTCCACTTT. Translated, it gives CASSLDLDSPLHF.

V is TRBV5-1 and J is TRBJ2-3, with D unresolved. The V end was cut by 0 bases, the J end by 2 bases, with 10 bases between. This CDR3 region has 15 residues. Per the germline V gene, CDR1 is SGHRS and CDR2 is YFSETQ. The CDR3 loop reads CASSLASVTTDTQYF. The CDR3 bases are TGCGCCAGCAGCTTGGCCTCGGTCACCACAGATACGCAGTATTTT.

This sequence joins TRBV19 and TRBJ2-1; TRBD2 matches at 9 bases. The CDR3 sequence is 15 residues long. The J segment lost 0 bases and the V segment lost 6 bases, leaving 3 bases of the junction unmatched. Germline CDR1 is LNHDA and CDR2 is SQIVND (reference sequence). The CDR3 loop is CASRSSGSSYNEQFF. CDR3 DNA: TGTGCCAGTAGGAGTAGCGGGAGCTCCTACAATGAGCAGTTCTTC.

The chain joins TRBV6-5 to TRBJ2-2; tentatively, D is TRBD2 (6 bases). V shed 6 bases and J shed 0 bases, with 8 bases lying between them. Germline loops: CDR1 MNHEY, CDR2 SVGAGI. The CDR3 is 14 residues long. The CDR3 region is CASSGGTNTGELFF. CDR3 bases: TGTGCCAGCAGCGGGGGAACGAACACCGGGGAGCTGTTTTTT.

This chain joins TRBV4-1 and TRBJ2-7; 10 positions match TRBD1. Germline V gene data show CDR1 as MGHRA and CDR2 as YSYEKL. The CDR3 totals 15 residues. After removal of 0 bases from V and 3 bases from J, the junction contained 2 bases not matched to a gene. The CDR3 spells CASSQDRTGGYEQYF. CDR3 DNA sequence: TGCGCCAGCAGCCAAGATCGGACAGGGGGCTACGAGCAGTACTTC.

The chain combines TRBV28 with TRBJ2-6, with a possible D match to TRBD1 (6 bases). V lost 6 bases and J 1 base, leaving 13 bases between the germline ends. The CDR3 totals 16 residues. Germline assignment: CDR1 MDHEN and CDR2 SYDVKM. CDR3 nucleotide sequence: TGTGCCAGCAGAGGCAGGGGAGTATCTGGGGCCAACGTCCTGACTTTC. This codes for CASRGRGVSGANVLTF.

This clone was found a few times. The CDR3 region is CASSRFTPGSDEKLFF. The CDR3 DNA follows: TGCGCCAGCAGCCGGTTTACGCCGGGGTCTGATGAAAAACTGTTTTTT. The J gene is TRBJ1-4, the V gene TRBV4-3; D gene unclear. The CDR3 is made up of 16 amino acids. From germline, CDR1 is LGHNA and CDR2 YSLEER. The V and J ends lost 4 bases and 6 bases respectively, with 18 bases between them.

The chain couples TRBV6-5 to TRBJ1-2; D is unclear. Germline lookup yields CDR1 MNHEY and CDR2 SVGAGI. The V and J ends lost 0 bases and 4 bases respectively, with 9 bases between them. CDR3 length: 14 amino acids. The CDR3 reads CASSYSRSLYGYTF. In DNA, the CDR3 is TGTGCCAGCAGTTACTCCCGGTCCCTCTATGGCTACACCTTC.

V and J are TRBV15 and TRBJ2-7, with 7 positions matching TRBD2. Germline CDR1 and CDR2: LNHNV and YYDKDF (reference sequence). The CDR3 extends over 16 amino acids. V dropped 1 base and J dropped 3; count of bases not matched to a gene: 9. In nucleotides, the CDR3 is TGTGCCACCAGCAGAGGAGTCGGGGGGTATCTCTACGAGCAGTACTTC. This codes for CATSRGVGGYLYEQYF. Variable domain in full (rest from reference TRBV15 and TRBJ2-7): DAMVIQNPRYQVTQFGKPVTLSCSQTLNHNVMYWYQQKSSQAPKLLFHYYDKDFNNEADTPDNFQSRRPNTSFCFLDIRSPGLGDTAMYLCATSRGVGGYLYEQYFGPGTRLTVT.

The chain joins TRBV9 to TRBJ2-7, with a possible D match to TRBD2 (7 bases). CDR3 length: 18 amino acids. The V gene lost 0 bases and the J gene lost 5 bases, with 24 bases spanning the gap. Germline V gene lookup returns CDR1 SGDLS and CDR2 YYNGEE. The CDR3 DNA follows: TGTGCCAGCAGCGTAGAAGTCGGGGGGCCCGGGAGAAAAAACGAGCAGTACTTC. As protein: CASSVEVGGPGRKNEQYF.

This chain connects TRBV5-4 to TRBJ2-7; D unclear. Germline V gives CDR1 SGHNT, CDR2 YYREEE (reference sequence). V was clipped by 2 bases and J by 4 bases, with 4 bases between them. This CDR3 is built from 11 residues. CDR3 protein: CASSLRYEQYF. Written as DNA, the CDR3 is TGTGCCAGCAGCTTACGGTACGAGCAGTACTTC.

This clone was detected a few times. The chain links TRBV28 to TRBJ2-5; 9 nucleotides match TRBD2. The CDR3 sequence is 12 residues long. CDR1 and CDR2 (germline): MDHEN, SYDVKM. V lost 1 base to trimming and J lost 10 bases; unmatched junction nucleotides: 1. The CDR3 DNA is TGTGCCAGCAGTTTATCAGCGGGAGGCCAGTACTTC. Residues: CASSLSAGGQYF.

The chain couples TRBV14 to TRBJ2-3, with D unresolved. This CDR3 spans 14 amino acids. Trimming left V 4 bases short and J 0 bases short, with 8 bases between. CDR1 is SGHDN and CDR2 is FVKESK in the germline V gene. The DNA of the CDR3 is TGTGCCAGCAGCCCGACCCCGAGCACAGATACGCAGTATTTT. Translating gives CASSPTPSTDTQYF.

The rearrangement joins TRBV21-1 to TRBJ2-7. TRBV21-1 is tagged as a pseudogene. The length of the CDR3 is 17 residues. The DNA of the CDR3 is TGTGCCAGCAGCCCCCACGGGGAGGGGGCCAGCTCCTACGAGCAGTACTTC. The encoded protein is CASSPHGEGASSYEQYF.

This chain joins TRBV28 and TRBJ2-7, with 12 bases that match TRBD2. Germline V gene lookup returns CDR1 MDHEN and CDR2 SYDVKM. V lost 3 bases to trimming and J lost 4 bases; unmatched junction nucleotides: 1. The CDR3 is made up of 14 amino acids. The CDR3 DNA reads TGTGCCAGCAGTTTGACTAGCGGGAGTTACGAGCAGTACTTC. Amino acids: CASSLTSGSYEQYF.

This chain joins TRBV9 and TRBJ1-2; D gene unclear. The CDR3 loop spans 14 amino acids. V lost 0 bases and J lost 1, with 7 bases in between. Per germline, CDR1 SGDLS and CDR2 YYNGEE. CDR3 sequence (DNA): TGTGCCAGCAGCGTAGGGTCGAATAACTATGGCTACACCTTC. This gives the protein CASSVGSNNYGYTF.

The J gene is TRBJ2-5, the V gene TRBV7-9; TRBD2 aligns across 7 bases. Germline V gives CDR1 SEHNR, CDR2 FQNEAQ (reference sequence). J was trimmed by 1 base and V by 2 bases; bases with no gene match: 7. This CDR3 has 16 amino acids. The CDR3 nucleotides are TGTGCCAGCAGCTTACCAATGGGGACTACCCAAGAGACCCAGTACTTC. Its protein is CASSLPMGTTQETQYF.

The rearrangement joins TRBV7-2 to TRBJ2-7, with D maybe TRBD1 (6 bases). CDR1 and CDR2 from the germline V gene are SGHTA and FQGNSA. V was trimmed by 2 bases and J by 2 bases, leaving 16 bases between them. The CDR3 loop spans 16 amino acids. The DNA of the CDR3 is TGTGCCAGCAGCTTAACCCAGGGGCTAAGCCCCTACGAGCAGTACTTC. The encoded protein is CASSLTQGLSPYEQYF.